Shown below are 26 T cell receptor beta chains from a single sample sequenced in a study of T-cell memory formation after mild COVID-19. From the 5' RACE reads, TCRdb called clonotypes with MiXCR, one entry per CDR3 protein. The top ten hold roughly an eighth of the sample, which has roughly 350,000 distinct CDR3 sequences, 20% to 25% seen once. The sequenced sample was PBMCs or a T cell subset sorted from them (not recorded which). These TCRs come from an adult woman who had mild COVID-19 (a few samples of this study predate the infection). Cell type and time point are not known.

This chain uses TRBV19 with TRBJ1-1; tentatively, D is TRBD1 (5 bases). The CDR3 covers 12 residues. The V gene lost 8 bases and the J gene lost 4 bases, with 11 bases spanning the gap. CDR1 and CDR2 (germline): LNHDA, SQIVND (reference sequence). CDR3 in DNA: TGTGCCAGTGGGACCGGTAGCACTGAAGCTTTCTTT. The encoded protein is CASGTGSTEAFF.

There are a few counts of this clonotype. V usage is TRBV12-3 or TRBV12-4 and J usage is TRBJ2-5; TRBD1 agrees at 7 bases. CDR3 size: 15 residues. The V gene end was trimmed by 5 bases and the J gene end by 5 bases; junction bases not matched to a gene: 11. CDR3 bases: TGTGCCAGCAGTCCTACTCCGACAGGGTTGGAGACCCAGTACTTC. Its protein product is CASSPTPTGLETQYF.

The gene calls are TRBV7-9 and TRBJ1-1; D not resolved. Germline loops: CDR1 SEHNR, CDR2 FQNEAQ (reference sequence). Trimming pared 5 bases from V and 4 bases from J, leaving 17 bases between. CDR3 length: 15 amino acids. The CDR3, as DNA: TGTGCCAGCAGCGACGGAAAGACCTACAGCACTGAAGCTTTCTTT. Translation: CASSDGKTYSTEAFF. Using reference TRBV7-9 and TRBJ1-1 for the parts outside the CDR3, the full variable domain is DTGVSQNPRHKITKRGQNVTFRCDPISEHNRLYWYRQTLGQGPEFLTYFQNEAQLEKSRLLSDRFSAERPKGSFSTLEIQRTEQGDSAMYLCASSDGKTYSTEAFFGQGTRLTVV.

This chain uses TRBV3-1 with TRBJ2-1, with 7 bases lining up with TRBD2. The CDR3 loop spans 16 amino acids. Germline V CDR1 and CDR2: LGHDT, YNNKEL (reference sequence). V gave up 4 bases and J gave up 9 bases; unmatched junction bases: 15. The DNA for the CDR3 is TGTGCCAGCAGCCCGGTGACTAGCAGGTCTGGGGGTGAGCAGTTCTTC. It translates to CASSPVTSRSGGEQFF.

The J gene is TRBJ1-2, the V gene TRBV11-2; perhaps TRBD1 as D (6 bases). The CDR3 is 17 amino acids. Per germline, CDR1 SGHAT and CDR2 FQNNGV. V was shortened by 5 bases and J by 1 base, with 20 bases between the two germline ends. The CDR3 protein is CASSTGLGGPLNYGYTF. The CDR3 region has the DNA TGTGCCAGCAGCACCGGGCTGGGGGGGCCCCTTAACTATGGCTACACCTTC.

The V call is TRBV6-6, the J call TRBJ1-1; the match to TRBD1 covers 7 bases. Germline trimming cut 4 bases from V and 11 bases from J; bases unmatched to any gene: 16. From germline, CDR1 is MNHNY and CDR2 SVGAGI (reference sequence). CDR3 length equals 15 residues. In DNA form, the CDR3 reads TGTGCCAGCAGTTTGGGGGACCCTGGACAGGTTAAGGCTTTCTTT. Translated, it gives CASSLGDPGQVKAFF.

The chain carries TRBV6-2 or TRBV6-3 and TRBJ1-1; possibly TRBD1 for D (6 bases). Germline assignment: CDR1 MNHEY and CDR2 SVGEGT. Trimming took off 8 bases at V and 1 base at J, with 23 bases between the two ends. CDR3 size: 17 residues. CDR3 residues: CASGLDNQGNWNTEAFF. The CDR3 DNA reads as TGTGCCAGCGGACTCGATAACCAGGGGAATTGGAACACTGAAGCTTTCTTT.

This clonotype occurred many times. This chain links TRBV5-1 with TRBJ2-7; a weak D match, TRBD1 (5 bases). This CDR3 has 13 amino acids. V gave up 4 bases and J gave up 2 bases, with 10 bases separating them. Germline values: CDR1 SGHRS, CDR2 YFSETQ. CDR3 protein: CASSPTEAYEQYF. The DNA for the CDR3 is TGCGCCAGCAGCCCGACAGAGGCCTACGAGCAGTACTTC.

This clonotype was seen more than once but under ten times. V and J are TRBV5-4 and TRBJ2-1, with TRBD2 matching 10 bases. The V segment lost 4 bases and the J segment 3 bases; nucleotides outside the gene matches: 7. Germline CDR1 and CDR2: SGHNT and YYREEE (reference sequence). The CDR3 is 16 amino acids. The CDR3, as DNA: TGTGCCAGCAGCACGCTAACTAGCGGGAACTACAATGAGCAGTTCTTC. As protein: CASSTLTSGNYNEQFF.

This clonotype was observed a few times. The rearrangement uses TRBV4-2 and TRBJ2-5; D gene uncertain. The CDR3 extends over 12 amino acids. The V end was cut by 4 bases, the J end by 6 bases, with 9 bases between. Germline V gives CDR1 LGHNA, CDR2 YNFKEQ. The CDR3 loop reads CASSPDGKTQYF. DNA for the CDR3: TGTGCCAGCAGCCCCGACGGCAAGACCCAGTACTTC.

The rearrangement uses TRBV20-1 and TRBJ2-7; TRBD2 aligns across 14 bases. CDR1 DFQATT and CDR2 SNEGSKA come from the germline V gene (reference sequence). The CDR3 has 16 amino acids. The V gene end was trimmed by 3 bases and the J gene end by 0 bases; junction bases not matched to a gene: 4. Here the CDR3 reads CSASPTSGRGSYEQYF. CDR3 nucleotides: TGCAGTGCTAGCCCGACTAGCGGGAGGGGCTCCTACGAGCAGTACTTC.

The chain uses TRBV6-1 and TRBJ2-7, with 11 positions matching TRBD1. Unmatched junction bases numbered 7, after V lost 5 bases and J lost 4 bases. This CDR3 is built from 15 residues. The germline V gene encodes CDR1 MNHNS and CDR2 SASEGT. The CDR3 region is CASSHGGTGGYEQYF. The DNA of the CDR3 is TGTGCCAGCAGTCATGGAGGGACAGGGGGTTACGAGCAGTACTTC.

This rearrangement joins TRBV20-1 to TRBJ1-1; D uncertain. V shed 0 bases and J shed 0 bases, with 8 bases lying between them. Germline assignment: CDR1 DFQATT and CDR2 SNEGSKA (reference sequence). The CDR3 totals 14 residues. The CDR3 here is CSAREGRVNTEAFF. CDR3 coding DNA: TGCAGTGCTAGAGAAGGGAGGGTGAACACTGAAGCTTTCTTT.

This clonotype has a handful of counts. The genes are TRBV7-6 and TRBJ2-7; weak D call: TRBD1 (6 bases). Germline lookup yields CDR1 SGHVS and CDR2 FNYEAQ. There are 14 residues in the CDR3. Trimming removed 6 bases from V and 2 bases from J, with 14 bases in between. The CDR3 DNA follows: TGTGCCAGCAGACAGGGCCTTACCACCTACGAGCAGTACTTC. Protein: CASRQGLTTYEQYF.

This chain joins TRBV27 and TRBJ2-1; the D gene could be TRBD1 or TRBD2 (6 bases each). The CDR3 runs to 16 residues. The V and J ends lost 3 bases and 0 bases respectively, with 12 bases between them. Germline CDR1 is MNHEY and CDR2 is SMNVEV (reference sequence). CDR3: CASSFSGGLSYNEQFF. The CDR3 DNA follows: TGTGCCAGCAGTTTTTCCGGGGGCCTCTCCTACAATGAGCAGTTCTTC.

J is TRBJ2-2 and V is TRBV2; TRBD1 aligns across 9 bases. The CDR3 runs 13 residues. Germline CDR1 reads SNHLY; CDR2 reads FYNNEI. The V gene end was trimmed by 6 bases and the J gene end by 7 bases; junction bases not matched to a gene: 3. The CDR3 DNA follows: TGTGCCAGCAGAGGACAGGGGCTCGGGGAGCTGTTTTTT. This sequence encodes CASRGQGLGELFF.

The CDR3 sequence: CAITGTSGSSYNEQFF. The DNA of the CDR3 is TGTGCCATCACTGGGACTAGCGGGAGCTCCTACAATGAGCAGTTCTTC. This chain links TRBV10-3 with TRBJ2-1, with 14 bases matching TRBD2. V dropped 7 bases and J dropped 0; count of bases not matched to a gene: 2. The CDR3 has 16 amino acids. CDR1 and CDR2 (germline): ENHRY, SYGVKD.

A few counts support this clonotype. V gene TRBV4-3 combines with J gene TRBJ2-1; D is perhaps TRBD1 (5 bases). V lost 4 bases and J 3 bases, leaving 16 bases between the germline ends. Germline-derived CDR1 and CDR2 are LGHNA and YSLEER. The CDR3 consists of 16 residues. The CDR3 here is CASSPLGVAVYNEQFF. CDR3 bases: TGCGCCAGCAGCCCCCTAGGGGTGGCCGTCTACAATGAGCAGTTCTTC.

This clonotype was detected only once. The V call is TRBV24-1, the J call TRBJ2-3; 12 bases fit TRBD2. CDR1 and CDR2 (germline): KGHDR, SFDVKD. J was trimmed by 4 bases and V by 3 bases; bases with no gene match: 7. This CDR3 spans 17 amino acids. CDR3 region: CATSDPLGLAGADTQYF. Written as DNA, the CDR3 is TGTGCCACCAGTGATCCGTTGGGACTAGCGGGCGCAGATACGCAGTATTTT.

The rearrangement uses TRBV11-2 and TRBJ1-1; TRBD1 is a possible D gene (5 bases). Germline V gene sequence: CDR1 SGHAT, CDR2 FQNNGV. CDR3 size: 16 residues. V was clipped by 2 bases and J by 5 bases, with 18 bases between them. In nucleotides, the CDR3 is TGTGCCAGCAGCTTAATCCCAGGGAGCGCGTATACTGAAGCTTTCTTT. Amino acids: CASSLIPGSAYTEAFF.

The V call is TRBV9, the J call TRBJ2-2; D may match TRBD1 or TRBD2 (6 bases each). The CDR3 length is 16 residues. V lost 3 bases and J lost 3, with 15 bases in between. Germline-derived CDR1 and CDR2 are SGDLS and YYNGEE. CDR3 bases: TGTGCCAGCAGCGAAGGGGGGAGTGGTTACACCGGGGAGCTGTTTTTT. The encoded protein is CASSEGGSGYTGELFF.

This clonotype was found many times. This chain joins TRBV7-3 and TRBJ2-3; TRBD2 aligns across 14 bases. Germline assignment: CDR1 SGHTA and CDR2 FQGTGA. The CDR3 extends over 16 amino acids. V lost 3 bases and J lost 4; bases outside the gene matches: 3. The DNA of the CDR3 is TGTGCCAGCAGCTTGGGACTAGCGGGAGAGGCAGATACGCAGTATTTT. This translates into CASSLGLAGEADTQYF.

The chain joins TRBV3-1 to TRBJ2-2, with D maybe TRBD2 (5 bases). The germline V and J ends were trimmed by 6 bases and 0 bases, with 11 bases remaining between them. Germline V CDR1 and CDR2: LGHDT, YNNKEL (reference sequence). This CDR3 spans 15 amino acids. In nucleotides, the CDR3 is TGTGCCAGCAGGATAGGAGGCGCGAACACCGGGGAGCTGTTTTTT. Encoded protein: CASRIGGANTGELFF.

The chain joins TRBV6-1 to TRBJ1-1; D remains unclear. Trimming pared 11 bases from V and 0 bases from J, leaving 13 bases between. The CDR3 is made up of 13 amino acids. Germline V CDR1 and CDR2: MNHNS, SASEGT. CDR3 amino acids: CAGESGLNTEAFF. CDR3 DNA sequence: TGTGCCGGAGAGTCAGGCCTGAACACTGAAGCTTTCTTT.

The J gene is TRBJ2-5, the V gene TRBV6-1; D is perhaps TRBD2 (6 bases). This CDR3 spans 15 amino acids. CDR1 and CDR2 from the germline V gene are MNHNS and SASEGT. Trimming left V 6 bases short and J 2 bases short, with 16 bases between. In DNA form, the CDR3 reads TGTGCCAGCAGCACGGTTCGGGGGATGCAAGAGACCCAGTACTTC. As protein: CASSTVRGMQETQYF.

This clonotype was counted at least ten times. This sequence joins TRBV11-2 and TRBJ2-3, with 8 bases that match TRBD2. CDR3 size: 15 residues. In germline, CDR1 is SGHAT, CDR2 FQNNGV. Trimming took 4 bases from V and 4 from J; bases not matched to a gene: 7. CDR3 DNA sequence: TGTGCCAGCAGCTCGATCCAGGGACTAGCAGATACGCAGTATTTT. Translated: CASSSIQGLADTQYF.